The rows below give T cell receptor beta chains drawn from one sample of a study of cytomegalovirus exposure and HLA in healthy donors. TCRdb keeps only in-frame clones here, not all; method: immunoSEQ multiplex PCR. The sample has 100,000 to 150,000 clones, 80% to 90% seen once; the top ten hold less than 3.5%. The material sequenced was PBMCs. The receptors were sampled from a man in his forties or fifties in good health and CMV-seronegative. The CDR3 runs from the conserved cysteine through the conserved F or W. The D gene is left open where the match is weak. Clone size is given for some rows only: seen once, a few or many times, or a class if the clone is expanded.

D: TRBD1; J: TRBJ1-1; size: NA; V: TRBV6-1; CDR3: CASKGQMNTEAFF; DNA: TGTGCCAGCAAGGGACAGATGAACACTGAAGCTTTCTTT
D: TRBD2; J: TRBJ2-7; size: NA; V: TRBV4-2; CDR3: CASSQEGTGGLSYEQYF; DNA: TGTGCCAGCAGCCAAGAGGGAACGGGGGGGCTCTCCTACGAGCAGTACTTC
D: TRBD2; J: TRBJ2-2; size: NA; V: TRBV9; CDR3: CASSVGGGYIGELFF; DNA: TGTGCCAGCAGCGTAGGCGGGGGGTACATCGGGGAGCTGTTTTTT
D: NA; J: TRBJ2-7; size: NA; V: TRBV14; CDR3: CASSQSSDRIDEQYF; DNA: TGTGCCAGCAGCCAAAGTAGTGACAGGATTGACGAGCAGTACTTC
D: TRBD1; J: TRBJ2-2; size: NA; V: TRBV9; CDR3: CASSDRGGNTGELFF; DNA: TGTGCCAGCAGCGACAGGGGCGGGAACACCGGGGAGCTGTTTTTT
D: NA; J: TRBJ2-3; size: NA; V: TRBV13; CDR3: CASKWGSGTDTQYF; DNA: TGTGCCAGCAAATGGGGCTCGGGCACAGATACGCAGTATTTT
D: NA; J: TRBJ2-7; size: NA; V: TRBV4-1; CDR3: CASSQQGRSYEQYF; DNA: TGCGCCAGCAGCCAACAGGGTCGCTCCTACGAGCAGTACTTC
D: NA; J: TRBJ2-3; size: once; V: TRBV6-6; CDR3: CASCTGPAVQYF; DNA: TGTGCCAGCTGTACAGGTCCCGCTGTGCAGTATTTT
D: NA; J: TRBJ1-4; size: NA; V: TRBV29-1; CDR3: CSVSDLRDEKLFF; DNA: TGCAGCGTTTCGGACTTGAGAGATGAAAAACTGTTTTTT
D: NA; J: TRBJ2-1; size: NA; V: TRBV7-3; CDR3: CASSPDMNRNEQFF; DNA: TGTGCCAGCAGCCCTGACATGAATAGGAATGAGCAGTTCTTC
D: NA; J: TRBJ1-2; size: NA; V: TRBV5-6; CDR3: CASLADRLHGYTF; DNA: TGTGCCAGCCTAGCCGACCGGCTACATGGCTACACCTTC
D: NA; J: TRBJ2-7; size: NA; V: TRBV7-2; CDR3: CASSLSQGPYEQYF; DNA: TGTGCCAGCAGCTTAAGTCAGGGTCCCTACGAGCAGTACTTC
D: TRBD1; J: TRBJ1-4; size: NA; V: TRBV6-5; CDR3: CASRKTGPNEKLFF; DNA: TGTGCCAGCAGGAAGACAGGGCCTAATGAAAAACTGTTTTTT
D: NA; J: TRBJ2-3; size: NA; V: TRBV7-2; CDR3: CASSLLYTDTQYF; DNA: TGTGCCAGCAGCTTATTATACACAGATACGCAGTATTTT
D: TRBD1; J: TRBJ1-2; size: NA; V: TRBV4-1; CDR3: CASSHPRTGGADYGYTF; DNA: TGCGCCAGCAGCCACCCTAGGACAGGGGGCGCGGACTATGGCTACACCTTC
D: TRBD1; J: TRBJ1-1; size: few; V: TRBV2; CDR3: CASSERDRAVNTEAFF; DNA: TGTGCCAGCAGTGAAAGGGACAGGGCTGTGAACACTGAAGCTTTCTTT
D: TRBD2; J: TRBJ2-3; size: NA; V: TRBV2; CDR3: CATNGLAGRTSTDTQYF; DNA: TGTGCCACCAACGGACTAGCGGGCAGAACTAGCACAGATACGCAGTATTTT
D: TRBD1; J: TRBJ2-7; size: NA; V: TRBV6-1; CDR3: CASSVFQGATYEQYF; DNA: TGTGCCAGCAGTGTTTTCCAGGGGGCGACCTACGAGCAGTACTTC
D: NA; J: TRBJ2-2; size: NA; V: TRBV21-1; CDR3: CASSKGRDRGQSSTGELFF; DNA: TGTGCCAGCAGCAAAGGCCGGGACAGGGGGCAGTCCAGCACCGGGGAGCTGTTTTTT
D: NA; J: TRBJ2-7; size: NA; V: TRBV2; CDR3: CASSAATSSYEQYF; DNA: TGTGCCAGCAGTGCAGCGACTAGTTCCTACGAGCAGTACTTC
D: TRBD2; J: TRBJ2-7; size: few; V: TRBV4-1; CDR3: CASSPLAGQSSYEQYF; DNA: TGCGCCAGCAGCCCATTAGCGGGGCAAAGCTCCTACGAGCAGTACTTC
D: TRBD2; J: TRBJ2-5; size: NA; V: TRBV6-6; CDR3: CASSQLAGPGETQYF; DNA: TGTGCCAGCAGCCAACTAGCGGGGCCCGGGGAGACCCAGTACTTC
D: NA; J: TRBJ2-1; size: few; V: TRBV10-2; CDR3: CASSGDIGNEQFF; DNA: TGCGCCAGCAGTGGCGACATTGGGAATGAGCAGTTCTTC
D: NA; J: TRBJ1-2; size: NA; V: TRBV6-1; CDR3: CASRTNHRDPYGYTF; DNA: TGTGCCAGCAGGACCAATCACAGGGATCCCTATGGCTACACCTTC
D: TRBD2; J: TRBJ2-1; size: NA; V: TRBV19; CDR3: CASSLSLWTAGGDEQFF; DNA: TGTGCCAGTAGTCTGAGTTTGTGGACAGCCGGGGGGGATGAGCAGTTCTTC
D: TRBD1; J: TRBJ1-5; size: once; V: TRBV27; CDR3: CASSWGQVPMSFGNQPQHF; DNA: TGTGCCAGCAGTTGGGGACAGGTCCCCATGTCATTCGGCAATCAGCCCCAGCATTTT
D: TRBD1; J: TRBJ2-7; size: NA; V: TRBV4-1; CDR3: CASSQDSRGREQYF; DNA: TGCGCCAGCAGCCAAGATTCCAGGGGGCGGGAGCAGTACTTC
D: TRBD1; J: TRBJ1-1; size: NA; V: TRBV19; CDR3: CASSSRTGDYNTEAFF; DNA: TGTGCCAGTAGTAGCCGCACAGGGGATTATAACACTGAAGCTTTCTTT
D: TRBD1; J: TRBJ1-1; size: NA; V: TRBV6-5; CDR3: CASRPTGGNTEAFF; DNA: TGTGCCAGCAGGCCGACAGGGGGGAACACTGAAGCTTTCTTT
D: TRBD2; J: TRBJ2-7; size: NA; V: TRBV7-9; CDR3: CASSLAWRGGRRDEQYF; DNA: TGTGCCAGCAGCTTAGCCTGGCGGGGGGGCCGTCGCGACGAGCAGTACTTC
D: TRBD1; J: TRBJ1-4; size: NA; V: TRBV13; CDR3: CASSLAGTGKGKLFF; DNA: TGTGCCAGCAGCTTAGCCGGGACAGGGAAAGGAAAACTGTTTTTT
D: TRBD1; J: TRBJ1-1; size: NA; V: TRBV19; CDR3: CASSIGTGAYIEAFF; DNA: TGTGCCAGTAGTATAGGGACAGGGGCTTACATTGAAGCTTTCTTT
D: TRBD1; J: TRBJ1-4; size: NA; V: TRBV5-6; CDR3: CASSLQGALEKLFF; DNA: TGTGCCAGCAGCTTACAGGGGGCGCTTGAAAAACTGTTTTTT
D: TRBD2; J: TRBJ2-3; size: once; V: TRBV7-6; CDR3: CASSSRTRDTQYF; DNA: TGTGCCAGCAGCTCCCGGACTAGGGATACGCAGTATTTT
D: NA; J: TRBJ1-1; size: NA; V: TRBV29-1; CDR3: CSGGTTMNTEAFF; DNA: TGCAGCGGCGGGACTACGATGAACACTGAAGCTTTCTTT
D: NA; J: TRBJ2-3; size: NA; V: TRBV30; CDR3: CAWSVAGRQTDTQYF; DNA: TGTGCCTGGAGTGTGGCGGGGCGCCAGACAGATACGCAGTATTTT
D: TRBD2; J: TRBJ2-7; size: NA; V: TRBV5-1; CDR3: CASSLVGSGGAYEQYF; DNA: TGCGCCAGCAGCTTGGTCGGGAGCGGGGGGGCCTACGAGCAGTACTTC
D: NA; J: TRBJ1-2; size: NA; V: TRBV6-4; CDR3: CASSKDGGNGYTF; DNA: TGTGCCAGCAGTAAAGACGGGGGGAATGGCTACACCTTC
D: NA; J: TRBJ1-3; size: NA; V: TRBV30; CDR3: CAWSVEGQGNTIYF; DNA: TGTGCCTGGAGTGTCGAGGGACAAGGAAACACCATATATTTT
D: TRBD1; J: TRBJ1-6; size: NA; V: TRBV5-1; CDR3: CASSLEGAGNSPLHF; DNA: TGCGCCAGCAGCTTGGAGGGGGCTGGAAATTCACCCCTCCACTTT
D: NA; J: TRBJ1-1; size: few; V: TRBV6-6; CDR3: CASSYSPWAGAFF; DNA: TGTGCCAGCAGTTACTCGCCCTGGGCAGGGGCTTTCTTT
D: NA; J: TRBJ2-7; size: NA; V: TRBV6-1; CDR3: CASSESVGSSYEQYF; DNA: TGTGCCAGCAGTGAAAGCGTTGGGAGCTCCTACGAGCAGTACTTC
D: NA; J: TRBJ1-6; size: NA; V: TRBV7-8; CDR3: CASSLEVGLYNSPLHF; DNA: TGTGCCAGCAGCTTAGAGGTGGGACTCTATAATTCCCCCCTCCACTTT
D: NA; J: TRBJ2-7; size: NA; V: TRBV29-1; CDR3: CSVGGAYEQYF; DNA: TGCAGCGTGGGGGGGGCTTACGAGCAGTACTTC
D: NA; J: TRBJ2-3; size: once; V: TRBV6-5; CDR3: CASRQSRTDTQYF; DNA: TGTGCCAGCAGGCAGTCACGCACAGATACGCAGTATTTT
D: TRBD1; J: TRBJ2-7; size: NA; V: TRBV18; CDR3: CASSEGQGVNEQYF; DNA: TGTGCCAGCTCAGAGGGACAGGGGGTTAACGAGCAGTACTTC
D: NA; J: TRBJ2-1; size: NA; V: TRBV27; CDR3: CASSLPGDNEQFF; DNA: TGTGCCAGCAGTTTGCCGGGGGACAATGAGCAGTTCTTC
D: TRBD1; J: TRBJ1-4; size: NA; V: TRBV7-9; CDR3: CASSSGTGGAGDEKLFF; DNA: TGTGCCAGCAGCTCCGGGACAGGGGGCGCGGGTGATGAAAAACTGTTTTTT
D: NA; J: TRBJ1-1; size: NA; V: TRBV15; CDR3: CATSRVEVLEAFF; DNA: TGTGCCACCAGCAGAGTAGAAGTTTTAGAAGCTTTCTTT
D: NA; J: TRBJ1-1; size: NA; V: TRBV6-6; CDR3: CASSYPGTMNTEAFF; DNA: TGTGCCAGCAGTTACCCAGGTACAATGAACACTGAAGCTTTCTTT
D: NA; J: TRBJ2-5; size: NA; V: TRBV4-3; CDR3: CASSRSRGTQETQYF; DNA: TGCGCCAGCAGCCGTAGCCGGGGGACCCAAGAGACCCAGTACTTC
D: NA; J: TRBJ1-1; size: NA; V: TRBV4-1; CDR3: CASSQDRWTAADEAFF; DNA: TGCGCCAGCAGCCAAGATCGTTGGACAGCAGCGGATGAAGCTTTCTTT
D: NA; J: TRBJ2-3; size: NA; V: TRBV29-1; CDR3: CSVEGRHF; DNA: TGCAGCGTGGAGGGACGGCATTTT
D: NA; J: TRBJ2-7; size: NA; V: TRBV5-1; CDR3: CASRPGQNYEQYF; DNA: TGCGCCAGCAGGCCCGGACAGAACTACGAGCAGTACTTC